The 15 T cell receptor beta chains reported below all come from one sample, sequenced in a study of long-term antiretroviral therapy in people with HIV (dated 2022 in TCRdb). The immunoSEQ hsTCRB v3.0 assay was used at survey level resolution for TRB variable region sequencing. The immuneACCESS repertoire file appears here via TCRdb, limited to in-frame rearrangements. These files lack a portion of the clones; in checked studies, under half of the deficit traces to unresolved V genes, and the cause of the others is not known. This sample has about 17,000 clones in its table, and roughly four fifths of those were observed once. Just under 9% of the sample is taken by the ten largest. The material was unsorted PBMCs, obtained 0.3 years before starting antiretroviral therapy. The receptors come from a middle-aged man with HIV.

The chain couples TRBV10-3 to TRBJ2-7, with D perhaps TRBD1 (5 bases). Trimming cost V 1 base and J 5 bases, with 12 bases left between them. From germline, CDR1 is ENHRY and CDR2 SYGVKD. This CDR3 region has 14 residues. CDR3 amino acids: CAISEFDSRNEQYF. The CDR3 DNA reads as TGTGCCATCAGTGAGTTTGACAGTCGGAACGAGCAGTACTTC.

The chain joins TRBV6-5 to TRBJ2-7; 9 bases align to TRBD2. The CDR3 is 15 residues long. In germline, CDR1 is MNHEY, CDR2 SVGAGI. Trimming removed 5 bases from V and 0 bases from J; junction bases left unmatched: 5. The CDR3 sequence: CASSVASGASYEQYF. DNA of the CDR3: TGTGCCAGCAGTGTGGCTAGCGGGGCCTCCTACGAGCAGTACTTC.

A single count supports this clone. The V and J genes are TRBV9 and TRBJ1-2, with TRBD1 as a possible D gene (5 bases). V shed 3 bases and J shed 3 bases, with 15 bases lying between them. The CDR3 has 15 residues. Per the germline V gene, CDR1 is SGDLS and CDR2 is YYNGEE. For the CDR3, the DNA is TGTGCCAGCAGCGCCACGGGACGGTTTGACTATGGCTACACCTTC. Translating gives CASSATGRFDYGYTF.

The chain combines TRBV29-1 with TRBJ2-1; D remains unclear. This CDR3 spans 14 amino acids. Germline V CDR1 and CDR2: SQVTM, ANQGSEA. V lost 5 bases and J 0 bases, leaving 11 bases between the germline ends. This CDR3 is CSVSTQNSYNEQFF. The CDR3 DNA sequence: TGCAGCGTTTCCACGCAGAACTCCTACAATGAGCAGTTCTTC.

The V gene is TRBV6-4, the J gene TRBJ1-6; TRBD1 agrees at 7 bases. V trimming: 0 bases; J trimming: 10 bases; junction bases outside the gene matches: 6. The length of the CDR3 is 15 residues. Germline assignment: CDR1 MRHNA and CDR2 SNTAGT. This CDR3 reads CASSDSGRGGSPLHF. The CDR3 DNA sequence: TGTGCCAGCAGTGACTCGGGCAGGGGGGGATCACCCCTCCACTTT.

The genes are TRBV28 and TRBJ1-5; maybe TRBD1 (6 bases). In germline, CDR1 is MDHEN, CDR2 SYDVKM. Deletions cut 10 bases from V and 4 bases from J, with 17 bases between. The CDR3 is 14 residues long. The CDR3: CATALDSGNQPQHF. As DNA, the CDR3 is TGTGCCACCGCCCTGGACAGTGGGAATCAGCCCCAGCATTTT.

This clone is deemed medium-sized. The V and J genes are TRBV30 and TRBJ1-6; tentative D call: TRBD1 (5 bases). The CDR3 contains 14 residues. The V end was cut by 3 bases, the J end by 7 bases, with 13 bases between. CDR1 is GTSNPN, CDR2 SVGIG, per germline (reference sequence). The CDR3 sequence is CAWRAGTENSPLHF. DNA of the CDR3: TGTGCCTGGAGGGCCGGGACGGAGAATTCACCCCTCCACTTT.

This clone was counted only a few times. This rearrangement joins TRBV11-3 to TRBJ2-1; a weak D match, TRBD2 (5 bases). This CDR3 is 14 amino acids long. Germline V gene data show CDR1 as SGHNT and CDR2 as YENEEA. V shed 5 bases and J shed 4 bases, with 12 bases lying between them. As DNA, the CDR3 is TGTGCCAGCAGCGTAGGAGGACCTTACAATGAGCAGTTCTTC. Translated, it gives CASSVGGPYNEQFF.

This chain connects TRBV6-1 to TRBJ1-4; possible D gene TRBD1, 5 bases. Germline V gene lookup returns CDR1 MNHNS and CDR2 SASEGT. Trimming pared 1 base from V and 8 bases from J, leaving 17 bases between. There are 16 residues in the CDR3. CDR3 sequence (DNA): TGTGCCAGCAGTGAAGTAGCGGGACGGGGAGGAGAAAAACTGTTTTTT. Its protein product is CASSEVAGRGGEKLFF.

This rearrangement joins TRBV7-2 to TRBJ1-2; TRBD1 is a possible D gene (6 bases). The CDR3 loop spans 13 amino acids. The V gene's germline CDR1 is SGHTA and CDR2 FQGNSA. The V end was cut by 6 bases, the J end by 8 bases, with 16 bases between. The CDR3 region is CASSYTGSGGYTF. The CDR3 nucleotides read TGTGCCAGCAGTTATACAGGGTCCGGCGGCTACACCTTC.

This clone has only a few counts. The chain uses TRBV5-6 and TRBJ1-2, with D possibly matching TRBD1 (5 bases). Germline values: CDR1 SGHDT, CDR2 YYEEEE. The CDR3 consists of 13 residues. Trimming took 4 bases from V and 4 from J, leaving 11 bases between them. The CDR3 protein is CASSLRGAYGYTF. CDR3 in DNA: TGTGCCAGCAGCCTTCGGGGCGCCTATGGCTACACCTTC.

The chain has TRBV7-2 and TRBJ1-4, with 7 bases that match TRBD1. The CDR3 sequence is 15 residues long. The germline V gene has CDR1 SGHTA and CDR2 FQGNSA. Trimming cost V 3 bases and J 3 bases; bases outside gene matches: 4. CDR3 in DNA: TGTGCCAGCAGCTTGGGGACAGTCCCTAATGAAAAACTGTTTTTT. This translates into CASSLGTVPNEKLFF.

CDR3 residues: CSAGTGETQYF. In DNA form, the CDR3 reads TGCAGTGCTGGGACTGGAGAGACCCAGTACTTC. This chain connects TRBV20-1 to TRBJ2-5; D perhaps matches TRBD2 (6 bases). This CDR3 region has 11 residues. Germline loops: CDR1 DFQATT, CDR2 SNEGSKA (reference sequence). Trimming shortened V by 5 bases and J by 4 bases, and 8 bases separated the two germline ends.

This chain links TRBV5-1 with TRBJ2-1; D is perhaps TRBD2 (6 bases). Trimming removed 2 bases from V and 1 base from J, with 13 bases in between. CDR1 is SGHRS, CDR2 YFSETQ, per germline. CDR3 length equals 16 residues. DNA of the CDR3: TGCGCCAGCAGCTTTGAGGGACTGTCTTCCTACAATGAGCAGTTCTTC. It translates to CASSFEGLSSYNEQFF.

V usage is TRBV4-1 and J usage is TRBJ2-7, with D possibly being TRBD1 or TRBD2 (5 bases each). The germline V and J ends were trimmed by 0 bases and 0 bases, with 15 bases remaining between them. Germline lookup yields CDR1 MGHRA and CDR2 YSYEKL. This CDR3 has 17 amino acids. The CDR3 region is CASSQEARAGSSYEQYF. The CDR3 DNA reads TGCGCCAGCAGCCAAGAAGCGAGGGCAGGGAGCTCCTACGAGCAGTACTTC.